The entry below describes one T cell receptor (beta chain). Its antigen is still unknown. Other DNA sequences of this sample code for an identical CDR3. Vbeta (60) and Jbeta (13) primers were used in the PCR. Generated by immunoSEQ multiplex PCR, the TCRdb table keeps only in-frame clones and is missing some. The repertoire holds some 150,000 clones, more than 60% seen once, with roughly 2.5% in the top ten. The sample comes from a study of cytomegalovirus exposure and HLA in healthy donors. Study-level findings and limits: For most TCR beta V segments, an earlier analysis put the productive rate at about 90% or about 30% of the time. Most TCR sequences were rare, but some public TCRs occurred in many donors.

With 4 bases clipped from V and 3 bases from J, the junction kept 7 bases outside the gene matches. The germline V gene has CDR1 MGHRA and CDR2 YSYEKL. The CDR3 is made up of 15 amino acids. Sample: PBMCs. This chain uses TRBV4-1 with TRBJ1-1; 8 nucleotides agree with TRBD1. The receptor was derived from a human donor in good health. CDR3 loop: CASSPGQGIHTEAFF. Written as DNA, the CDR3 is TGCGCCAGCAGCCCAGGACAGGGCATACACACTGAAGCTTTCTTT.